The clone carrying this T cell receptor beta chain was picked up a small number of times. Looked up from germline, CDR1 is MNHEY and CDR2 is SMNVEV (reference sequence). The CDR3 is made up of 15 amino acids. The V end lost 2 bases, the J end lost 4 bases, and 9 bases lay between the germline ends. Assay: immunoSEQ multiplex PCR; the TCRdb copy retains only in-frame clones and omits some. The data contain about 23,000 clones, just under 75% of them singletons. This entry belongs to a study of tumor-infiltrating lymphocytes in localized non-small cell lung cancer. The overall study: Several tumor histologies, both smoking statuses, and some post-neoadjuvant chemotherapy samples were included.

Specimen: lung tumor tissue. The chain uses TRBV27 and TRBJ2-6, with D possibly matching TRBD1 (5 bases). The receptor was isolated from a human donor with non-small cell lung cancer. This CDR3 reads CASSLQGSGANVLTF. In nucleotides, the CDR3 is TGTGCCAGCAGTTTACAGGGTTCCGGGGCCAACGTCCTGACTTTC.